This note documents a single T cell receptor (beta chain) sequence. Its target is unknown. This sequence may be a read error, since a much larger clone differs from it by one base. This sample was included in a study of regulatory T cells in long-lasting Graves disease. General study findings and limits: Graves' patients with persistent disease showed TCR diversity lower than patients newly diagnosed. Tissue studied was limited to peripheral blood, excluding thyroid tissue.

The time point is: newly diagnosed GD, antithyroid drugs for less than 3 months. From PBMCs, RNA was extracted and then used to make the TCR library. According to the study, TCR beta libraries were built with iRepertoire HTBI primers and CDR3-region Arm-PCR. TCRdb passed the multiplex PCR reads through MiXCR, listing each CDR3 protein once. The sample holds hundreds of thousands of distinct CDR3 sequences; under 20% are singletons and the top ten take approximately 35%. This CDR3 spans 13 amino acids. Source: peripheral blood mononuclear cells (PBMCs), taken at new diagnosis, from a patient treated with antithyroid drugs. The genes are TRBV12-3 or TRBV12-4 and TRBJ2-2; tentatively, D is TRBD1 or TRBD2 (5 bases each). The TCR originated in a female donor with Graves disease. The CDR3 nucleotides read TGTACCAGCAGTCCGGGGACGTACGGGGAGCTGTTTTTT. The encoded protein is CTSSPGTYGELFF.